The 28 T cell receptor beta chains given below trace back to one sample, sequenced in a study of blood T cell repertoires in COVID-19. Produced via immunoSEQ multiplex PCR; TCRdb's table is partial and in-frame only. Of roughly 180,000 clones listed, 82% were seen once; the top ten hold about 11%. Input material: PBMCs or T cells enriched from blood (not recorded which). All receptors derive from a man aged 45 to 65 who had recovered from COVID-19.

This clone was picked up one time. The rearrangement links TRBV2 to TRBJ2-7; 7 nucleotides align to TRBD1. The CDR3 sequence is 15 residues long. After removal of 6 bases from V and 7 bases from J, the junction contained 15 bases not matched to a gene. CDR1 SNHLY and CDR2 FYNNEI come from the germline V gene. The CDR3 nucleotides are TGTGCCAGCAGGAAGACAGGGCCGGGGTCTTTGGAGCAGTACTTC. As protein: CASRKTGPGSLEQYF. Drawing the rest from reference TRBV2 and TRBJ2-7, the complete variable domain is EPEVTQTPSHQVTQMGQEVILRCVPISNHLYFYWYRQILGQKVEFLVSFYNNEISEKSEIFDDQFSVERPDGSNFTLKIRSTKLEDSAMYFCASRKTGPGSLEQYFGPGTRLTVT.

V gene TRBV11-1 combines with J gene TRBJ1-1; D uncertain. Germline V gives CDR1 SGHAT, CDR2 FQDESV (reference sequence). CDR3 size: 14 residues. Trimming pared 4 bases from V and 3 bases from J, leaving 12 bases between. In DNA form, the CDR3 reads TGTGCCAGCAGCTACGAAGGGAGGTACACTGAAGCTTTCTTT. Translation: CASSYEGRYTEAFF.

V and J are TRBV5-6 and TRBJ1-5; D ambiguous. The V end lost 4 bases, the J end lost 5 bases, and 7 bases lay between the germline ends. CDR1 and CDR2 (germline): SGHDT, YYEEEE. The CDR3 runs to 12 residues. The CDR3 loop reads CASSINYQPQHF. The CDR3 DNA sequence: TGTGCCAGCAGCATTAACTATCAGCCCCAGCATTTT.

This clone was seen more than once but under ten times. The chain couples TRBV5-5 to TRBJ2-3; 7 bases agree with TRBD1. This CDR3 has 16 amino acids. The germline CDR1 and CDR2 sequences are SGHKS and YYEKEE (reference sequence). V dropped 4 bases and J dropped 0; count of bases not matched to a gene: 8. CDR3 protein: CASSAPDRDSTDTQYF. The CDR3 DNA is TGTGCCAGCAGCGCCCCCGACAGGGATAGCACAGATACGCAGTATTTT.

The chain joins TRBV7-3 to TRBJ2-6; 10 bases are a match to TRBD1. V lost 5 bases to trimming and J lost 13 bases; unmatched junction nucleotides: 11. This CDR3 has 15 amino acids. Germline V gives CDR1 SGHTA, CDR2 FQGTGA. CDR3 nucleotides: TGTGCCAGCAGCCTAGGGACAGGGGCCCTCGGGGTCCTGACTTTC. Encoded protein: CASSLGTGALGVLTF.

This rearrangement joins TRBV12-3 or TRBV12-4 to TRBJ1-2; 8 bases are a match to TRBD1. CDR3 length equals 13 residues. Germline trimming cut 5 bases from V and 8 bases from J; bases unmatched to any gene: 7. The CDR3 DNA reads TGTGCCAGCAGTGCGACAGGGGCCTCGGGCTACACCTTC. Its translation is CASSATGASGYTF.

This clone was detected a few times. The chain recombines TRBV29-1 with TRBJ1-4; 8 bases match TRBD1. Germline values: CDR1 SQVTM, CDR2 ANQGSEA. The CDR3 is 13 residues long. V lost 6 bases, J lost 7 bases, and 7 bases stayed unmatched. Here the CDR3 reads CSVYGQGSEKLFF. The CDR3 DNA follows: TGCAGCGTCTACGGACAGGGATCTGAAAAACTGTTTTTT.

Of note for this clone: The same CDR3 can be traced to other DNA sequences in this sample. The V gene is TRBV9, the J gene TRBJ1-6, with D unresolved. The V end was cut by 0 bases, the J end by 7 bases, with 5 bases between. The CDR3 covers 13 residues. The V gene's germline CDR1 is SGDLS and CDR2 YYNGEE. The CDR3 loop is CASSVGGNSPLHF. For the CDR3, the DNA is TGTGCCAGCAGCGTAGGCGGAAATTCACCCCTCCACTTT.

The rearrangement links TRBV15 to TRBJ1-3; D unresolved. This CDR3 has 17 amino acids. V lost 1 base, J lost 0 bases, and 13 bases lay in between. Germline V gives CDR1 LNHNV, CDR2 YYDKDF (reference sequence). In DNA form, the CDR3 reads TGTGCCACCAGCAGAGTCGACTCCTATCCCTCTGGAAACACCATATATTTT. Protein product: CATSRVDSYPSGNTIYF.

The chain recombines TRBV6-5 with TRBJ1-6; 7 bases agree with TRBD1. The CDR3 loop spans 15 amino acids. Germline V gene data show CDR1 as MNHEY and CDR2 as SVGAGI. After removal of 11 bases from V and 0 bases from J, the junction contained 7 bases not matched to a gene. The CDR3 DNA follows: TGTGCCGGTCGGACAGGATACTCCTATAATTCACCCCTCCACTTT. Residues: CAGRTGYSYNSPLHF.

The rearrangement joins TRBV6-5 to TRBJ2-5; possibly TRBD2 for D (5 bases). Germline CDR1 MNHEY, CDR2 SVGAGI. This CDR3 is 12 amino acids long. V dropped 5 bases and J dropped 5 bases, with 9 bases sitting between them. This chain's CDR3 is CASSLARETQYF. Written as DNA, the CDR3 is TGTGCCAGCAGTCTAGCCCGGGAGACCCAGTACTTC.

The V call is TRBV5-1, the J call TRBJ2-1; 7 nucleotides match TRBD2. Germline CDR1 is SGHRS and CDR2 is YFSETQ. The CDR3 has 14 residues. Unmatched junction bases numbered 7, after V lost 0 bases and J lost 10 bases. The DNA of the CDR3 is TGCGCCAGCAGCTTGGCGTCGGGGGGAGGGGAGCAGTTCTTC. This translates into CASSLASGGGEQFF.

This chain connects TRBV7-8 to TRBJ2-1, with 8 positions matching TRBD2. Germline V gene lookup returns CDR1 SGHVS and CDR2 FQNEAQ. V shed 5 bases and J 6 bases; nucleotides not matched to a gene: 12. There are 16 residues in the CDR3. CDR3: CASSGPIGGAANEQFF. The CDR3, as DNA: TGTGCCAGCAGCGGACCGATCGGGGGGGCTGCCAATGAGCAGTTCTTC.

V and J are TRBV3-1 (or the pseudogene TRBV3-2) and TRBJ1-3; D not resolved. V shed 0 bases and J shed 0 bases, with 15 bases lying between them. CDR1 is LGHDT and CDR2 is YNNKEL in the germline V gene (reference sequence). The CDR3 loop spans 18 amino acids. The DNA of the CDR3 is TGTGCCAGCAGCCAAGATCGGGGTGCCCTCAGCTCTGGAAACACCATATATTTT. The encoded protein is CASSQDRGALSSGNTIYF.

This clone has just one count. The chain recombines TRBV4-2 with TRBJ2-1; TRBD2 agrees at 7 bases. J gave up 2 bases and V 4 bases, and 8 bases lay outside the gene matches. The germline V gene has CDR1 LGHNA and CDR2 YNFKEQ. The CDR3 is made up of 16 amino acids. The CDR3 loop is CASSPGLAETYNEQFF. The CDR3 DNA reads TGTGCCAGCAGCCCGGGGCTAGCGGAAACCTACAATGAGCAGTTCTTC.

This chain links TRBV20-1 with TRBJ2-7, with unresolved D. Deletions cut 6 bases from V and 5 bases from J, with 11 bases between. The CDR3 sequence is 11 residues long. Germline CDR1 reads DFQATT; CDR2 reads SNEGSKA (reference sequence). The CDR3 nucleotides are TGCAGTGCCGCGCATCAAAACGAGCAGTACTTC. The encoded protein is CSAAHQNEQYF.

The V gene is TRBV7-3, the J gene TRBJ2-5; the D gene is possibly TRBD2 (6 bases). Germline V gene lookup returns CDR1 SGHTA and CDR2 FQGTGA. The length of the CDR3 is 14 residues. Trimming cost V 1 base and J 5 bases, with 11 bases left between them. The CDR3 coding sequence is TGTGCCAGCAGCTTAATCGGGGGAAGGGAGACCCAGTACTTC. It yields the protein CASSLIGGRETQYF.

This chain connects TRBV28 to TRBJ2-2, with D unresolved. With 2 bases removed from V and 1 base from J, the gap between germline ends came to 5 bases. The CDR3 runs 14 residues. Germline V gene lookup returns CDR1 MDHEN and CDR2 SYDVKM. The CDR3 region has the DNA TGTGCCAGCAGTTTACCGGTGAACACCGGGGAGCTGTTTTTT. It encodes CASSLPVNTGELFF.

The V call is TRBV6-5, the J call TRBJ2-2; tentative D call: TRBD1 (6 bases). The V and J ends lost 0 bases and 3 bases respectively, with 8 bases between them. The CDR3 runs to 15 residues. From germline, CDR1 is MNHEY and CDR2 SVGAGI. CDR3 residues: CASSYSTGYTGELFF. The CDR3 DNA is TGTGCCAGCAGTTACTCCACAGGGTACACCGGGGAGCTGTTTTTT.

The rearrangement links TRBV28 to TRBJ2-7; the D is unclear. Germline V gene lookup returns CDR1 MDHEN and CDR2 SYDVKM. CDR3 length equals 13 residues. V shed 2 bases and J shed 2 bases, with 7 bases lying between them. In DNA form, the CDR3 reads TGTGCCAGCAGTTTAAACGCAGCCTACGAGCAGTACTTC. Amino acids: CASSLNAAYEQYF.

This sequence joins TRBV5-1 and TRBJ2-1; D is unclear. In germline, CDR1 is SGHRS, CDR2 YFSETQ. The CDR3 extends over 13 amino acids. Deletions cut 1 base from V and 9 bases from J, with 11 bases between. CDR3 sequence reads: CASSLWLESEQFF. CDR3 DNA: TGCGCCAGCAGCTTGTGGCTAGAAAGTGAGCAGTTCTTC.

This clone was detected a few times. This chain joins TRBV5-1 and TRBJ2-3; 10 bases line up with TRBD1. This CDR3 is 16 amino acids long. J was trimmed by 3 bases and V by 0 bases; bases with no gene match: 4. CDR1 SGHRS and CDR2 YFSETQ come from the germline V gene. The CDR3: CASSLGLGQGTDTQYF. Here the CDR3 DNA reads TGCGCCAGCAGCTTGGGGTTGGGACAGGGGACAGATACGCAGTATTTT.

This clone was detected once. V gene TRBV7-6 combines with J gene TRBJ1-4; D perhaps matches TRBD1 (5 bases). The V end lost 5 bases, the J end lost 2 bases, and 18 bases lay between the germline ends. The CDR3 sequence is 17 residues long. Germline V gives CDR1 SGHVS, CDR2 FNYEAQ. Written as DNA, the CDR3 is TGTGCCAGCAGCCCATCCGACAGAAATCAGACTAATGAAAAACTGTTTTTT. Encoded protein: CASSPSDRNQTNEKLFF.

V gene TRBV27 combines with J gene TRBJ1-5, with D maybe TRBD1 (6 bases). The V gene lost 4 bases and the J gene lost 0 bases, with 13 bases spanning the gap. The length of the CDR3 is 16 residues. CDR1 and CDR2 from the germline V gene are MNHEY and SMNVEV (reference sequence). CDR3 DNA sequence: TGTGCCAGCAGTTCAGGGGCCGACTATAGCAATCAGCCCCAGCATTTT. Amino acids: CASSSGADYSNQPQHF.

The genes are TRBV14 and TRBJ2-7; TRBD2 aligns across 10 bases. The CDR3 has 13 residues. Trimming cost V 8 bases and J 3 bases; bases outside gene matches: 4. Germline V gives CDR1 SGHDN, CDR2 FVKESK. This CDR3 is CASRLAGNYEQYF. Here the CDR3 DNA reads TGTGCCAGCCGACTAGCGGGTAACTACGAGCAGTACTTC.

The V call is TRBV5-4, the J call TRBJ1-2; the match to TRBD1 covers 9 bases. The CDR3 is made up of 13 amino acids. CDR1 is SGHNT and CDR2 is YYREEE in the germline V gene (reference sequence). The V segment lost 5 bases and the J segment 8 bases; nucleotides outside the gene matches: 7. The CDR3 coding sequence is TGTGCCAGCAGGGAGCCGGGACAGGGAGGCTACACCTTC. As protein: CASREPGQGGYTF.

As DNA, the CDR3 is TGCGCCAGCAGCTCACAGGGTCTGGGGTACAATGAGCAGTTCTTC. Translated: CASSSQGLGYNEQFF. V is TRBV5-1 and J is TRBJ2-1, with a possible D match to TRBD1 (6 bases). The CDR3 spans 15 residues. V was clipped by 3 bases and J by 4 bases, with 14 bases between them. CDR1 SGHRS and CDR2 YFSETQ come from the germline V gene.

The V and J genes are TRBV10-1 and TRBJ2-4; a weak D match, TRBD1 (7 bases). V shed 8 bases and J shed 6 bases, with 14 bases lying between them. The CDR3 extends over 13 amino acids. Germline values: CDR1 WNHNN, CDR2 SYGVQD (reference sequence). The DNA of the CDR3 is TGCGCCAGCTCGGCAGGGGGGACAAACATTCAGTACTTC. Amino acids: CASSAGGTNIQYF.